This record covers a single TCR beta chain. What it recognizes is unknown. The method was immunoSEQ multiplex PCR; TCRdb's version includes in-frame clones alone and lacks a portion of them. The table records tens of thousands of clones, around 95% of them present only once. This entry comes from a study of graft-versus-host responses after intestinal transplantation. Regarding the study as a whole: Detection of GvH clones occurred in recipient marrow, and some had their first appearance in ileum or blood. Elevated graft-versus-host to host-versus-graft clonal ratios in allografts were recorded for patients with graft-donor T cell macrochimerism.

The receptor was derived from a human donor who was the organ donor for an intestinal transplant. Sequenced material: unstimulated CD8+ T cells sorted from spleen or lymph node cells, taken before transplant.

CDR3: CASSQVDIPANYEQYF. As DNA, the CDR3 is TGCGCCAGCAGCCAAGTCGACATCCCGGCAAACTACGAGCAGTACTTC. This chain uses TRBV4-1 with TRBJ2-7; D unclear. This CDR3 is 16 amino acids long. Trimming took off 1 base at V and 3 bases at J, with 16 bases between the two ends. Germline V gene lookup returns CDR1 MGHRA and CDR2 YSYEKL.